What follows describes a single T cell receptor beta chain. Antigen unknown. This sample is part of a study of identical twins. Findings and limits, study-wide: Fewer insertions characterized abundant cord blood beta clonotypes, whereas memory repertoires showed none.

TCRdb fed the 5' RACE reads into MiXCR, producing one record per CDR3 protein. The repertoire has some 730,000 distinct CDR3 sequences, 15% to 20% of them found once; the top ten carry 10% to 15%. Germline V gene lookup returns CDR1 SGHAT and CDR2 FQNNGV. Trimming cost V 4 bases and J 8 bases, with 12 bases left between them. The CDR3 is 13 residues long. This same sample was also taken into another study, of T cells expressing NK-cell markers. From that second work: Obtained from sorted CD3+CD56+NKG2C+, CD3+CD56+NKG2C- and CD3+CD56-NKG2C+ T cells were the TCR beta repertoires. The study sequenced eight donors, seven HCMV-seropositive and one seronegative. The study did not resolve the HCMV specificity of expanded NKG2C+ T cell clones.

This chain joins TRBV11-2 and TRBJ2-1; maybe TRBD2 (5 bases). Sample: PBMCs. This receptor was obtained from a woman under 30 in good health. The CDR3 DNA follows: TGTGCCAGCAGCTCTAGGACTGTTGATGAGCAGTTCTTC. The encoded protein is CASSSRTVDEQFF.